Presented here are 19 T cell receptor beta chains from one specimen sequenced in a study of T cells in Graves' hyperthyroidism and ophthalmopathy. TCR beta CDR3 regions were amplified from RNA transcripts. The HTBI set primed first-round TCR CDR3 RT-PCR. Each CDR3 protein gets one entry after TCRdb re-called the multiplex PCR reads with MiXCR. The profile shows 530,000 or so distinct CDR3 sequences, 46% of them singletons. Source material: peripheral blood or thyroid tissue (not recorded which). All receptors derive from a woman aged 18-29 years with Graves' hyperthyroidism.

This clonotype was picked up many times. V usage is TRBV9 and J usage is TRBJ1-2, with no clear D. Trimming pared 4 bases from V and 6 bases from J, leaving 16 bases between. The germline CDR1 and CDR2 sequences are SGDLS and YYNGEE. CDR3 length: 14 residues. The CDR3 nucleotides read TGTGCCAGCAGCTCGCGAAAGGGTTCGGATGGCTACACCTTC. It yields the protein CASSSRKGSDGYTF.

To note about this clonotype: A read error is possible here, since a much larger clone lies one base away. This chain's CDR3 is CASSDGTSAGHEQYF. The CDR3 region has the DNA TGTGCCAGCAGTGACGGGACTAGTGCGGGCCACGAGCAGTACTTC. The V call is TRBV6-1, the J call TRBJ2-7; 8 bases agree with TRBD2. This CDR3 is built from 15 residues. The J segment lost 5 bases and the V segment lost 3 bases, leaving 9 bases of the junction unmatched. Germline CDR1 reads MNHNS; CDR2 reads SASEGT.

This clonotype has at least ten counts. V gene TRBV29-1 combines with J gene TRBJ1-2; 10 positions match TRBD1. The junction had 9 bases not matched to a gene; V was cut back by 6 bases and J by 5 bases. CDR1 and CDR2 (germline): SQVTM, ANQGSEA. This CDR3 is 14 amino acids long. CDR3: CSVSTGGAGYGYTF. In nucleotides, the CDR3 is TGCAGCGTGTCGACAGGGGGCGCAGGGTATGGCTACACCTTC.

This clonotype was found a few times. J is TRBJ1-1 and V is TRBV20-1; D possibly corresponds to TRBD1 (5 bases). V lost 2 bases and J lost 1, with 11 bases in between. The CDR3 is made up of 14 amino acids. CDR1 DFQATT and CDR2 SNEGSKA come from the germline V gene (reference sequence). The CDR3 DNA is TGCAGTGCTAGAAGGGGTTCAGGGAACACTGAAGCTTTCTTT. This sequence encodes CSARRGSGNTEAFF.

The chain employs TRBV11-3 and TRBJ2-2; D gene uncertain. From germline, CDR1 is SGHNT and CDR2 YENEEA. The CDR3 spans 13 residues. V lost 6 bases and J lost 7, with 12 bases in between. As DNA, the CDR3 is TGTGCCAGCAGGATAGATGTGGGCGGGGAGCTGTTTTTT. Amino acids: CASRIDVGGELFF. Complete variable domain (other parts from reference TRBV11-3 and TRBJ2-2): EAGVVQSPRYKIIEKKQPVAFWCNPISGHNTLYWYLQNLGQGPELLIRYENEEAVDDSQLPKDRFSAERLKGVDSTLKIQPAELGDSAVYLCASRIDVGGELFFGEGSRLTVL.

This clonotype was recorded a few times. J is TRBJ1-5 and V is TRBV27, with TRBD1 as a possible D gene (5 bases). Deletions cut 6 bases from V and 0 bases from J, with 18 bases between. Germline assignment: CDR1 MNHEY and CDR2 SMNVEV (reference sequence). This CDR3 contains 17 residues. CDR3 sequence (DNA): TGTGCCAGCAGCGGGGGGTTAGGAGTTTATAGCAATCAGCCCCAGCATTTT. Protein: CASSGGLGVYSNQPQHF.

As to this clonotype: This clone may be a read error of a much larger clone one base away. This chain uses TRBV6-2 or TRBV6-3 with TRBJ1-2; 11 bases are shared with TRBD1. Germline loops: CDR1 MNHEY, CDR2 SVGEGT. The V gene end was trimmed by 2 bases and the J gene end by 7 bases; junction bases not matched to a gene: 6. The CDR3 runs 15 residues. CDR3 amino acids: CASSYSGQGAGGYTF. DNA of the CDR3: TGTGCCAGCAGTTACAGCGGACAGGGGGCCGGTGGCTACACCTTC.

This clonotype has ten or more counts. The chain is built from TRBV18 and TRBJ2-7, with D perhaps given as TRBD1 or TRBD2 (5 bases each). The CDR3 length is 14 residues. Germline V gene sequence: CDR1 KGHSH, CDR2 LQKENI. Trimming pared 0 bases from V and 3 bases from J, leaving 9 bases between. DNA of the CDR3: TGTGCCAGCTCACCACCGGGGACGGACTACGAGCAGTACTTC. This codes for CASSPPGTDYEQYF.

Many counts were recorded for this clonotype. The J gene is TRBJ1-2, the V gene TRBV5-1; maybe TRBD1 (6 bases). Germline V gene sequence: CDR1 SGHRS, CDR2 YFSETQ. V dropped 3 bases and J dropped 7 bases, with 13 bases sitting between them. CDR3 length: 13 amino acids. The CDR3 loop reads CASSSGQFGGYTF. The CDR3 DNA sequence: TGCGCCAGCAGCTCTGGACAGTTCGGTGGCTACACCTTC.

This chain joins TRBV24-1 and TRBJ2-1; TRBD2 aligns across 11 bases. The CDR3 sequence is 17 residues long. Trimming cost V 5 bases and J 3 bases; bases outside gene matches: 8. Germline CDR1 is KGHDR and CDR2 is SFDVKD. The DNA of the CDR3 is TGTGCCACCAGTGGGCTAGCGGGAGGAGTCGGCTACAATGAGCAGTTCTTC. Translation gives CATSGLAGGVGYNEQFF.

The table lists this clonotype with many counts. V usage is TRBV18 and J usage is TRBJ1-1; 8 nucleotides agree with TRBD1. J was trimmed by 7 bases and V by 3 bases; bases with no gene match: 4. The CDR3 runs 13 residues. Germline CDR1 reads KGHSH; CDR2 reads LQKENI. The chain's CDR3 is CASSPGTGREAFF. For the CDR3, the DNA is TGTGCCAGCTCACCGGGGACAGGTCGTGAAGCTTTCTTT.

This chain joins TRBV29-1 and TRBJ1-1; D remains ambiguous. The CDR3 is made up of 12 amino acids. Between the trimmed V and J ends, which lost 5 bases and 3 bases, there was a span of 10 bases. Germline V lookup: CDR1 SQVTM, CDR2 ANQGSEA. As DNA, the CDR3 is TGCAGCGTTAGACTAGCGGACACTGAAGCTTTCTTT. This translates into CSVRLADTEAFF.

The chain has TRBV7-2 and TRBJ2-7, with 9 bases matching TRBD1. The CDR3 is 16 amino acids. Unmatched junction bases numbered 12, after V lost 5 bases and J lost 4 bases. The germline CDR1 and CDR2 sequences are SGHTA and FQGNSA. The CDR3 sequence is CASSLIGGQGRYEQYF. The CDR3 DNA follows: TGTGCCAGCAGCCTAATCGGGGGACAGGGCAGGTACGAGCAGTACTTC.

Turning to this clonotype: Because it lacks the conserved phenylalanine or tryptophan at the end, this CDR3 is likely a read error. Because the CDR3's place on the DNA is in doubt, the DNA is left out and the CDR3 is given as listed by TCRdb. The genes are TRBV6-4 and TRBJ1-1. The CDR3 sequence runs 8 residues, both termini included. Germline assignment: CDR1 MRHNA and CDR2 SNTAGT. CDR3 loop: CASSHPAA.

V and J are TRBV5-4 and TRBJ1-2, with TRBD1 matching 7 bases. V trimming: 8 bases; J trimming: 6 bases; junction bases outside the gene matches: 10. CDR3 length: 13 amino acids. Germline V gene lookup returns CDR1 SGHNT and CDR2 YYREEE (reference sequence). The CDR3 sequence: CARSMGQRHGYTF. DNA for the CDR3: TGTGCCAGAAGCATGGGACAGAGACATGGCTACACCTTC.

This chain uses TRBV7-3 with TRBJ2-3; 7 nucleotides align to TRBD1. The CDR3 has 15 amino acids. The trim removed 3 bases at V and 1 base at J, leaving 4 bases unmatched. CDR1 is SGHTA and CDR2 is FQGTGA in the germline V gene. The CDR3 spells CASSLTGPGTDTQYF. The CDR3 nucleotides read TGTGCCAGCAGCTTGACAGGGCCTGGCACAGATACGCAGTATTTT.

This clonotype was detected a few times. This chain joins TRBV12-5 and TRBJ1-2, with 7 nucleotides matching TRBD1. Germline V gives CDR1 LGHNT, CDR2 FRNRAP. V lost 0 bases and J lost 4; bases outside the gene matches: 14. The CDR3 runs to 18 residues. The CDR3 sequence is CASGLVLNLDRVTYGYTF. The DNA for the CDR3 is TGTGCTAGTGGTTTGGTACTGAATCTAGACAGGGTGACCTATGGCTACACCTTC. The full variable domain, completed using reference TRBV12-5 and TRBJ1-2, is DARVTQTPRHKVTEMGQEVTMRCQPILGHNTVFWYRQTMMQGLELLAYFRNRAPLDDSGMPKDRFSAEMPDATLATLKIQPSEPRDSAVYFCASGLVLNLDRVTYGYTFGSGTRLTVV.

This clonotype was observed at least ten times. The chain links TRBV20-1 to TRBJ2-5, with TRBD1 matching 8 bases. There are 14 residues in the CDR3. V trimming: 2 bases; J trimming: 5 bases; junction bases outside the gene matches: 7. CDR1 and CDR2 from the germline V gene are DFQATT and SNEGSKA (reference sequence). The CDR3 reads CSARQGARGETQYF. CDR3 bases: TGCAGTGCTAGACAGGGGGCGCGTGGGGAGACCCAGTACTTC.

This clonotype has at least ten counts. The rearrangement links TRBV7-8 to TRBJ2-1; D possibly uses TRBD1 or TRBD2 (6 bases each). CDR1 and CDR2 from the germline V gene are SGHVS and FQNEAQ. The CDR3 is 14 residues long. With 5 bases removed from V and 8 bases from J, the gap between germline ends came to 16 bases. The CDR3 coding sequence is TGTGCCAGCAGCCCCCCCGGGGGCGGGGATGAGCAGTTCTTC. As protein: CASSPPGGGDEQFF. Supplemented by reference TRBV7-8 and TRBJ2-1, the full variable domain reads GAGVSQSPRYKVAKRGQDVALRCDPISGHVSLFWYQQALGQGPEFLTYFQNEAQLDKSGLPSDRFFAERPEGSVSTLKIQRTQQEDSAVYLCASSPPGGGDEQFFGPGTRLTVL.